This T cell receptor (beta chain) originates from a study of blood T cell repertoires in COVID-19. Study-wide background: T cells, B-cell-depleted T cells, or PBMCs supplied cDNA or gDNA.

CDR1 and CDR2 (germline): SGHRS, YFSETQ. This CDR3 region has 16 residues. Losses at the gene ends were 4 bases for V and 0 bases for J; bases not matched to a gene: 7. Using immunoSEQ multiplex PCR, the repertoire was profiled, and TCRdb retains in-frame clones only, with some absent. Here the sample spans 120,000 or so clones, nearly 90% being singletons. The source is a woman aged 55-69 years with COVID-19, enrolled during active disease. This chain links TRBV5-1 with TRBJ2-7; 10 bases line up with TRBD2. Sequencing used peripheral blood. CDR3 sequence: CASSPLASGSSYEQYF. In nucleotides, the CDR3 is TGCGCCAGCAGCCCCCTCGCTAGCGGGAGCTCCTACGAGCAGTACTTC.